The T cell receptor beta chain under discussion was sequenced for a study of cytomegalovirus exposure and HLA in healthy donors. As regards this clone: Its antigen is still unknown.

Overall study findings and caveats: According to reports, the classifier identified cytomegalovirus status with high specificity and sensitivity.

The ends lost 5 bases at V and 14 bases at J; junction bases unmatched: 8. The CDR3 length is 11 residues. The germline gives CDR1 SGHRS, CDR2 YFSETQ. Using immunoSEQ multiplex PCR, the repertoire was profiled, and TCRdb retains in-frame clones only, with some absent. The sample yields roughly 260,000 clones, 80% to 90% seen once. This rearrangement joins TRBV5-1 to TRBJ1-2, with 8 bases that match TRBD1. Sequencing was performed on PBMCs. The receptor was isolated from a man younger than 30 in good health and CMV-seronegative. The CDR3 DNA is TGCGCCAGCAGATCGGACAGGGCCTATACCTTC. Translation: CASRSDRAYTF.